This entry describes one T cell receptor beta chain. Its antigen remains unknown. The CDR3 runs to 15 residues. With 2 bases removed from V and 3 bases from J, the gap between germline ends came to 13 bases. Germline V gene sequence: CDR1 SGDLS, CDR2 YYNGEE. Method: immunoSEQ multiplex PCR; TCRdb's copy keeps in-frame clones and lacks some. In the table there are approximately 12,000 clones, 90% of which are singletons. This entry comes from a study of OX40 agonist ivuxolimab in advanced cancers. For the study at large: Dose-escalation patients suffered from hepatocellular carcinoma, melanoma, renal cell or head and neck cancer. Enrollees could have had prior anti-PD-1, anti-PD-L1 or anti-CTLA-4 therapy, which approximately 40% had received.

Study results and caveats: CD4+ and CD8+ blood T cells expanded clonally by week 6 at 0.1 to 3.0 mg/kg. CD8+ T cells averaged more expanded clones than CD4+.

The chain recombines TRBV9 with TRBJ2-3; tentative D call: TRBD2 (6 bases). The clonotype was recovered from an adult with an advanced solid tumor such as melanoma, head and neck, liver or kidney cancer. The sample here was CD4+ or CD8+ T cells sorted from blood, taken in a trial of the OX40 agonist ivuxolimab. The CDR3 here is CASSVTSLWTDTQYF. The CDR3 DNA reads TGTGCCAGCAGCGTGACTAGTTTATGGACAGATACGCAGTATTTT.